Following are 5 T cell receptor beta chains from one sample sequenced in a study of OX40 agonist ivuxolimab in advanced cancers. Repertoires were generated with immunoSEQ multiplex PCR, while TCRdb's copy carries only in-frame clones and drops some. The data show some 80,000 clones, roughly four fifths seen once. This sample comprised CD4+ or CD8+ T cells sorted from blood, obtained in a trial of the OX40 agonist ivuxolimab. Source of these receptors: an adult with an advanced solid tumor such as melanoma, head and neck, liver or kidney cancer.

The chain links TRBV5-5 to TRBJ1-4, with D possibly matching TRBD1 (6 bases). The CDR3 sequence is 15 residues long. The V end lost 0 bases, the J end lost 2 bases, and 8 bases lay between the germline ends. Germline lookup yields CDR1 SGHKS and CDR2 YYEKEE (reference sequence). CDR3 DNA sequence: TGTGCCAGCAGCTTGGTCAGGGGCACTAATGAAAAACTGTTTTTT. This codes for CASSLVRGTNEKLFF.

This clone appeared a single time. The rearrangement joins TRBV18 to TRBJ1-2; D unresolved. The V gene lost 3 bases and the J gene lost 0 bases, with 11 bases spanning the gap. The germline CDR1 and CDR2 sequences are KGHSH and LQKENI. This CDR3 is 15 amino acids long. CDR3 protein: CASSPGTEANYGYTF. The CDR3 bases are TGTGCCAGCTCACCGGGAACAGAAGCTAACTATGGCTACACCTTC. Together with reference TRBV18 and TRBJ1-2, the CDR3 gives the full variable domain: NAGVMQNPRHLVRRRGQEARLRCSPMKGHSHVYWYRQLPEEGLKFMVYLQKENIIDESGMPKERFSAEFPKEGPSILRIQQVVRGDSAAYFCASSPGTEANYGYTFGSGTRLTVV.

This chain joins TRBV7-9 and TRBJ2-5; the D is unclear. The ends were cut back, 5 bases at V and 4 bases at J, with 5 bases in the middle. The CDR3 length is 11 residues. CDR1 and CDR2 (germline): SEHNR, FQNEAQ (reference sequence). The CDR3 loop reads CASSARETQYF. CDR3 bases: TGTGCCAGCAGCGCAAGAGAGACCCAGTACTTC. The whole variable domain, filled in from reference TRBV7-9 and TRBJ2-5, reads DTGVSQNPRHKITKRGQNVTFRCDPISEHNRLYWYRQTLGQGPEFLTYFQNEAQLEKSRLLSDRFSAERPKGSFSTLEIQRTEQGDSAMYLCASSARETQYFGPGTRLLVL.

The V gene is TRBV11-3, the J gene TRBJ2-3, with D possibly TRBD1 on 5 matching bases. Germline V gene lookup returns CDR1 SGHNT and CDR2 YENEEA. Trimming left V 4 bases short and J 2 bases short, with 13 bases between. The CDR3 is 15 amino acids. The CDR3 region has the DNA TGTGCCAGCAGCTCAAGTACAGGATACACAGATACGCAGTATTTT. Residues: CASSSSTGYTDTQYF.

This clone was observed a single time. CDR3: CASSVPGQGQETQYF. The CDR3 DNA reads as TGTGCCAGCAGCGTACCGGGACAGGGGCAAGAGACCCAGTACTTC. J is TRBJ2-5 and V is TRBV7-9; 10 bases fit TRBD1. CDR1 and CDR2 (germline): SEHNR, FQNEAQ (reference sequence). This CDR3 region has 15 residues. Losses at the gene ends were 5 bases for V and 2 bases for J; bases not matched to a gene: 5.